The rows below give T cell receptor beta chains drawn from one sample of a study of T cell responses to AZD1222 COVID-19 vaccine. The data were produced by immunoSEQ multiplex PCR, yet TCRdb's version contains in-frame clones alone and is incomplete. The sample holds about 93,000 clones, under 90% seen once. Sequencing used peripheral blood, obtained on day 0 of MenACWY control vaccination. These receptor sequences come from an adult in good health. The CDR3 runs from the conserved cysteine through the conserved F or W. A D gene is named only where the DNA matches it firmly. Where a row states a size, it is once, few, many or the class of an expanded clone; other rows omit it.

TRBV5-1	TRBJ1-5	NA	NA	CASSPTDSNQPQHF	TGCGCCAGCAGCCCGACAGATAGCAATCAGCCCCAGCATTTT
TRBV7-3	TRBJ1-6	NA	NA	CASSLGNGNSPLHF	TGTGCCAGCAGCTTGGGCAATGGGAATTCACCCCTCCACTTT
TRBV4-3	TRBJ2-1	few	TRBD2	CASSQDRASGAYNEQFF	TGCGCCAGCAGCCAAGACCGAGCTAGCGGGGCCTACAATGAGCAGTTCTTC
TRBV19	TRBJ1-2	NA	TRBD1	CASSARQGAFYGYTF	TGTGCCAGTAGTGCACGACAGGGGGCTTTCTATGGCTACACCTTC
TRBV7-9	TRBJ2-3	NA	TRBD1	CASSPTGRTDTQYF	TGTGCCAGCAGCCCGACAGGGCGTACAGATACGCAGTATTTT
TRBV19	TRBJ1-2	NA	NA	CASRGRGADGYTF	TGTGCCAGTAGGGGCAGGGGCGCTGATGGCTACACCTTC
TRBV6-5	TRBJ1-4	NA	NA	CATSQFRTVNEKLFF	TGTGCCACCAGTCAATTTAGGACGGTCAATGAAAAACTGTTTTTT
TRBV6-6	TRBJ2-2	NA	TRBD1	CASIRQGGGELFF	TGTGCCAGCATCAGACAGGGTGGCGGGGAGCTGTTTTTT
TRBV18	TRBJ1-2	NA	NA	CASSPGQSGYTF	TGTGCCAGCTCCCCGGGGCAAAGTGGCTACACCTTC
TRBV7-9	TRBJ1-2	NA	NA	CASSQRDGYYGYTF	TGTGCCAGCAGCCAAAGGGACGGATACTATGGCTACACCTTC
TRBV28	TRBJ1-2	once	TRBD1	CASSSSPGTGIYGYTF	TGTGCCAGCAGTTCCTCACCCGGGACAGGGATCTATGGCTACACCTTC
TRBV19	TRBJ2-1	few	NA	CARGNEQFF	TGTGCCAGGGGGAATGAGCAGTTCTTC
TRBV4-1	TRBJ1-1	NA	NA	CASSQVVGNTEAFF	TGCGCCAGCAGCCAAGTGGTAGGGAACACTGAAGCTTTCTTT
TRBV19	TRBJ1-2	NA	NA	CASIPTPQGTGVGGYTF	TGTGCCAGTATTCCTACTCCGCAGGGGACTGGAGTTGGTGGCTACACCTTC
TRBV5-1	TRBJ1-1	NA	NA	CASSDGTMNTEAFF	TGCGCCAGCAGCGACGGGACTATGAACACTGAAGCTTTCTTT
TRBV7-2	TRBJ2-5	once	NA	CASSLGWGQGETQYF	TGTGCCAGCAGCTTAGGGTGGGGGCAGGGGGAGACCCAGTACTTC
TRBV5-1	TRBJ1-6	NA	NA	CASSLEKDNSPLHF	TGCGCCAGCAGCTTAGAGAAAGATAATTCACCCCTCCACTTT
TRBV7-3	TRBJ2-1	NA	NA	CASSMEWDNEQFF	TGTGCCAGCAGCATGGAGTGGGACAATGAGCAGTTCTTC
TRBV6-5	TRBJ1-1	NA	TRBD1	CASRTQDRGNTEAFF	TGTGCCAGCAGGACCCAGGACAGGGGGAACACTGAAGCTTTCTTT
TRBV12-3/TRBV12-4	TRBJ1-1	NA	NA	CASSWVTRAEAFF	TGTGCCAGCAGCTGGGTTACCCGGGCTGAAGCTTTCTTT
TRBV25-1	TRBJ1-6	many	NA	CASGQTTRSPLHF	TGTGCCAGCGGGCAGACCACGCGGTCACCCCTCCACTTT
TRBV7-2	TRBJ2-7	NA	NA	CASSLTDARSYEQYF	TGTGCCAGCAGCTTAACGGACGCCCGCTCCTACGAGCAGTACTTC
TRBV29-1	TRBJ2-2	NA	TRBD1	CSVRGFDGTGELFF	TGCAGCGTCAGGGGGTTTGATGGAACCGGGGAGCTGTTTTTT
TRBV10-3	TRBJ1-1	NA	NA	CATLGQGDTEAFF	TGTGCCACCCTTGGGCAGGGAGACACTGAAGCTTTCTTT
TRBV6-5	TRBJ2-3	NA	NA	CASSYGGTQYF	TGTGCCAGCAGTTACGGGGGTACGCAGTATTTT
TRBV18	TRBJ2-2	NA	TRBD2	CASSPTLAGGPRSDGELFF	TGTGCCAGCTCACCGACTCTAGCGGGGGGGCCGAGGAGTGACGGGGAGCTGTTTTTT
TRBV4-3	TRBJ2-7	NA	NA	CASSQDGTDSYEQYF	TGCGCCAGCAGCCAAGACGGAACAGACTCCTACGAGCAGTACTTC
TRBV29-1	TRBJ1-1	NA	NA	CSAEGQGITEAFF	TGCAGCGCCGAGGGGCAGGGAATCACTGAAGCTTTCTTT
TRBV7-2	TRBJ2-2	NA	NA	CASSRERGYTGELFF	TGTGCCAGCAGCCGGGAACGGGGATACACCGGGGAGCTGTTTTTT
TRBV7-2	TRBJ1-5	NA	NA	CASSRGGSNQPQHF	TGTGCCAGCAGCAGGGGGGGAAGCAATCAGCCCCAGCATTTT
TRBV2	TRBJ1-2	NA	NA	CASSGSGGYTF	TGTGCCAGCAGTGGGAGTGGCGGCTACACCTTC
TRBV7-8	TRBJ1-5	NA	TRBD1	CASSLEHRGISNQPQHF	TGTGCCAGCAGCTTAGAGCACAGGGGAATTAGCAATCAGCCCCAGCATTTT
TRBV9	TRBJ1-1	NA	NA	CASSFTSSNTEAFF	TGTGCCAGCAGCTTCACTTCAAGTAACACTGAAGCTTTCTTT